The source of this T cell receptor beta chain is a study of blood T cell repertoires in COVID-19 (dated by TCRdb to 2020 to 2022). Study-wide context: Samples covering the acute and convalescent phases of COVID-19 were provided by collaborators in the United States, Italy and Spain. The material from the prospective study consisted of cDNA or gDNA derived from T cells, B-cell-depleted T cells, or PBMCs. Deeply sampled blood TCRbeta repertoires from subjects exposed to, actively infected with, or recovered from COVID-19 were included in the dataset. The repertoires were released in a freely available public database intended as a resource for research on the immune response to SARS-CoV-2. Samples were obtained from the ongoing ImmuneRACE study (first 160 participants) and from approximately 1,200 subjects provided by 6 global collaborators. Sample metadata almost always included a de-identified subject ID, COVID-19 status, age in years and sex. Where HLA class I and class II types were available, the types were taken from metadata supplied by the sample provider, not from assay-based typing. Beyond this particular receptor, the publication reports: How much clinical and demographic metadata was included differed by source and by participant, and the metadata was provided uncurated.

Enrolling through a virtual design, the prospective study's participants ranged in age from roughly 18 to 89 years and lived across some 23 United States geographic areas. Cohort assignment in the prospective study relied on participant-reported clinical history from a screening survey and a study questionnaire. Recovered participants in ImmuneRACE Cohort 3 were defined by two consecutive negative NP/OP PCR tests, clearance by a healthcare professional, or resolution of symptoms. In the prospective study, mobile phlebotomists collected whole blood, serum and a nasopharyngeal or oropharyngeal swab from each participant. Participants in the prospective study had the option to provide additional blood draws and questionnaires over a roughly 2-month period. Before DNA extraction, prospective study blood samples were shipped either frozen or at room temperature. The immunoSEQ Assay, a bias-controlled multiplex PCR, was used to amplify TCRbeta CDR3 regions from genomic DNA. The paper's data handling went like this. The number of nucleated cells in each sample was estimated by amplification of reference gene primers within the assay. To quantify the absolute abundance of each unique TCRbeta CDR3 rearrangement, sequence reads were collapsed and filtered. For each sample, productive Simpson clonality was calculated as the square root of Simpson's diversity index over productive rearrangements. This is the immuneACCESS table as TCRdb keeps it, with only in-frame sequences that have V and J called. A part of the clones is gone; compared with another copy, unresolved V genes explain less than half, and the rest is unexplained. V, J and clone size are taken as reported in that table, and D and trimming were inferred from the DNA itself. In all, the sample holds under 300,000 clones, and approximately 89% of those were seen once. The ten top clones hold 1.9% of the sample.

Many counts were recorded for this clone. No cognate antigen has been identified for it. No per-base quality is available; no much larger clone lies one base away. What was sequenced was PBMCs or T cells enriched from blood (not recorded which). The source of this sequence is a woman aged 55-69 years who had recovered from COVID-19.

The CDR3: CASSSRPGLAGEETQYF. The base sequence is TGTGCCAGCAGCTCCCGTCCGGGACTAGCGGGAGAAGAGACCCAGTACTTC. The rearrangement joined TRBV7-2 to TRBJ2-5; 14 bases in the junction line up with TRBD2. Reading the germline V gene gives CDR1 SGHTA and CDR2 FQGNSA. V trim: 4 bases; J trim: 3 bases; unmatched bases: 7. The CDR3 sequence holds 17 residues, the cysteine and phenylalanine included. This entry keeps only the CDR3 DNA: 51 bases, framed from base 1.